This is a list of T cell receptor beta chains from one sample in a study of regulatory T cells in long-lasting Graves disease. TCRdb itself ran the multiplex PCR reads through MiXCR, one entry per CDR3 protein. The data contain some 340,000 distinct CDR3 sequences, approximately 10% of them singletons. This sample was shared with a second study, whose subject was T cells in Graves' hyperthyroidism and ophthalmopathy.

The material sequenced was peripheral blood mononuclear cells (PBMCs), taken at new diagnosis, from a patient treated with antithyroid drugs. These receptor sequences come from a woman aged 18-29 years with Graves disease. Both conserved end residues are part of each CDR3. The D gene is left open where the match is weak. Some rows have no size entry. The others give once, few or many, or a class for an expanded clone.

d_call clone_size j_call v_call cdr3_aa cdr3_nt
- many TRBJ2-2 TRBV6-2/TRBV6-3 CASSYAGLLAGELFF TGTGCCAGCAGTTACGCCGGCCTCCTGGCCGGGGAGCTGTTTTTT
- - TRBJ1-1 TRBV29-1 CSVIGMNTEAFF TGCAGCGTTATTGGGATGAACACTGAAGCTTTCTTT
- - TRBJ2-7 TRBV29-1 CSVAGDQARREQYF TGCAGCGTTGCAGGGGACCAGGCACGCCGGGAGCAGTACTTC
TRBD1 - TRBJ1-3 TRBV5-1 CASSFDRAGNTIYF TGCGCCAGCAGCTTTGACAGGGCTGGAAACACCATATATTTT
- - TRBJ1-2 TRBV15 CATRRVPREGRHGYTF TGTGCCACCCGCAGAGTACCCCGTGAAGGGCGACATGGCTACACCTTC
- - TRBJ1-1 TRBV28 CASRGAGVASTEAFF TGTGCCAGCAGGGGGGCCGGGGTGGCGAGCACTGAAGCTTTCTTT
- many TRBJ2-2 TRBV30 CAWRAGANTGELFF TGTGCCTGGAGAGCAGGTGCGAACACCGGGGAGCTGTTTTTT
- many TRBJ1-6 TRBV7-2 CASSLSGRSSYNSPLHF TGTGCCAGCAGCTTATCGGGGAGAAGCTCCTATAATTCACCCCTCCACTTT
- many TRBJ2-5 TRBV28 CASSGAGAVQETQYF TGTGCCAGCAGTGGGGCAGGGGCCGTCCAAGAGACCCAGTACTTC
- many TRBJ1-5 TRBV7-2 CASRGGLSNQPQHF TGTGCCAGCAGGGGCGGCCTTAGCAATCAGCCCCAGCATTTT
TRBD1 many TRBJ1-2 TRBV27 CASSLYFGDRSYGYTF TGTGCCAGCAGTTTATATTTTGGGGACAGATCATATGGCTACACCTTC
- many TRBJ2-5 TRBV20-1 CSAPRGETQYF TGCAGTGCTCCCAGGGGAGAGACCCAGTACTTC
- - TRBJ2-1 TRBV7-9 CASSLAPLNNEQFF TGTGCCAGCAGCTTAGCTCCTTTGAACAATGAGCAGTTCTTC
- many TRBJ1-1 TRBV7-2 CASNYGNTEAFF TGTGCCAGCAACTACGGCAACACTGAAGCTTTCTTT